This T cell receptor beta chain stems from a study of CD8 T cells in Susac syndrome. The CDR3 has 14 residues. Trimming left V 3 bases short and J 1 base short, with 11 bases between. Germline CDR1 is SQVTM and CDR2 is ANQGSEA. Study-level points and caveats: The number of individuals included in the study's TCR sequencing and HLA analysis was acknowledged as relatively small. CD4+ T cell repertoires in Susac syndrome exhibited no evidence of clonal expansion.

A remark on this clonotype: Its antigen is currently unknown.

The RNA input was about 0.5 to 1 ug, and it was reverse transcribed with random hexamers. TCRdb recomputed calls from the immunoSEQ multiplex PCR reads with MiXCR, one row per CDR3 protein. The sample consists of under 200,000 distinct CDR3 sequences, approximately 95% of them appearing once. The rearrangement joins TRBV29-1 to TRBJ2-3; perhaps TRBD1 as D (5 bases). The clonotype originates from a human donor with Susac syndrome. The sample taken for sequencing was CD4+ T cells from PBMCs. In DNA, the CDR3 is TGCAGCGTTGACCTACAAGGGGGCACAGATACGCAGTATTTT. Encoded protein: CSVDLQGGTDTQYF.